This T cell receptor beta chain was recovered during a study of cytomegalovirus exposure and HLA in healthy donors listed by TCRdb under 2017. For context, the study as a whole: In an earlier analysis of under 600 of the donors, around 300 Gb of sequence data and just under 120 million unique TCR beta sequences from some 170 million T cells were reported. The later analysis used no new phenotypic data to find candidate immune exposures, relying instead on TCR beta sequences and their occurrence across donors. Both class I and class II loci were covered by HLA typing, at four-digit resolution. The genetic ancestry cluster associated with self-reported Caucasian donors included about 81% of the roughly 380 genotyped donors. On average, over 200,000 unique TCR beta nucleotide sequences were sequenced per donor among some 420 genotyped donors of the cohort, with 15% to 20% of those sequences being non-productive. All discovery cohort repertoires had been generated on a single sequencing platform. In an earlier analysis of roughly 580 of the donors, high-throughput TCR beta sequencing was used to judge whether each TCR beta V gene segment behaved as functional or pseudogenic. Because of strong linkage in the cohort, five DR-DQ haplotypes were treated as single units for association and clustering. Donor age, sex, ethnicity and CMV serostatus were collected together with the repertoire data. A later analysis re-examined previously published TCR beta repertoires from over 500 donors and added high-resolution HLA genotyping to investigate patterns of TCR occurrence. The T cell repertoires of several hundred subjects were profiled by immunosequencing and related to cytomegalovirus serostatus. The study was designed to test whether signatures of past pathogen exposure could be identified by cataloging public T cell receptors. Approximately 310 gigabases of sequencing data and some 85 million unique TCR sequences were included in an early release covering under 650 HLA-typed donors. Besides the first cohort of hundreds of subjects, a separate validation cohort made up of over 100 different subjects was used. The number of donors typed differed by locus, with 629-630 for A, B, C, DRB1 and DQB1, 522 for DQA1, nearly 610 for DPA1, and roughly 450 for DPB1. Genome-wide SNP genotypes for about 60% of the roughly 700 donors were used in a later genetic analysis, which treated that subset as a discovery cohort. To predict cytomegalovirus infection status, the study brought together high-throughput TCR immunosequencing, statistical association of individual TCRs with disease status, and machine learning. The study at large found these results: A cluster of highly shared sequence variants was judged likely to be a technical artifact of the sequencing pipeline. In a later analysis, several top co-occurrence clusters were reported to appear linked to parvovirus B19, influenza, CMV and Epstein-Barr virus. A later genetic analysis reported fewer N-insertions in productive TCRs among donors in an Asian-associated ancestry cluster than the approximately 670-donor mean. An earlier analysis of around 540 of the donors showed that most TCR beta V segments appeared in productive rearrangements either about 90% or about 30% of the time, which broadly matched IMGT annotations. Roughly uniform sequencing depth across donors was assumed in presence/absence analyses, although this assumption may not hold. Across donors, most TCR sequences were observed very rarely, whereas some public TCRs were present in many individuals. Cytomegalovirus status was reported to be diagnosed by the classifier with high specificity and sensitivity in both the original and validation cohorts. Strong co-occurrence of HLA alleles, especially DR and DQ, made assigning TCR associations to individual alleles difficult. The 87-base-pair reads could not distinguish some IMGT-functional V segments, including TRBV6-2 and TRBV6-3, so those segments were excluded. Specific HLA alleles were associated with roughly 16,000 TCR beta sequences at a false discovery rate of 0.05 in a later analysis. V-gene and J-gene trimming of TCR beta chains was associated with a missense DCLRE1C variant in a later genetic analysis, and the association was replicated in an independent cohort. A total of roughly 160 TCR beta chains were listed by the study as associated with cytomegalovirus. Three of the identified cytomegalovirus-associated TCR beta chains were confirmed in vitro to be specific for cytomegalovirus antigens. A further reported finding was that TCR beta sequences accurately predicted the HLA-A and HLA-B alleles for most subjects in the first cohort. CMV serostatus was the only immune exposure information available for the cohort. In a later analysis, TCR association rates were found to vary across HLA loci, with the most associated TCRs seen for DRB1 alleles and the fewest for HLA-C alleles. Correlated functional status among segregating V segments might be attributable to linkage disequilibrium, but an unknown experimental factor could not be ruled out. Because some donors lacked HLA typing at each locus, the association tests relied only on the typed subset. According to a later analysis, most CMV-associated TCR beta chains appeared to be HLA-restricted, and the HLA associations seemed to be driven largely by CMV exposure. In a later analysis, HLA-associated TCR beta chains were found to be more clonally expanded and to have lower generation probabilities than equally common non-associated chains. The earlier analysis of about 600 of the donors excluded fewer than 20 rarely observed V segments, including chromosome 9 orphons, because counts were too low. This cohort had only TCR beta chains sequenced, and the lack of alpha or paired-chain data limited which features could be detected. According to the authors, the approach could potentially be generalized to other disease states and immunological phenotypes.

The library was made by the immunoSEQ multiplex PCR assay. The multiplex PCR relied on a mix of 60 forward primers for TCR Vbeta segments and 13 reverse primers for TCR Jbeta segments. The CDR3 region of rearranged TCR beta genes was amplified from genomic DNA with a multiplex PCR assay. Amplified TCR beta libraries were sequenced as 87-base-pair reads on the Illumina HiSeq System. On the authors' methods: A later analysis counted approximately 74 million unique TCR beta chains across the 600 to 850 repertoires, and some 12 million of these chains were shared by at least two donors. Raw reads were error-corrected and collapsed into unique sequences by a nearest-neighbor algorithm in which closely related sequences were merged to remove PCR and sequencing errors. Alignment of CDR3 sequences to IMGT reference sequences was used to assign V, D and J gene segments. For a sequence to be retained, a match of at least six nucleotides to both a V gene segment and a J gene segment was required. A rearrangement was called productive if the CDR3 had no stop codons and remained in frame with V and J, and every other rearrangement was called non-productive. CDR3 was defined according to IMGT convention as the region running from the second conserved V-encoded cysteine to the conserved J-encoded phenylalanine. The earlier analysis of a few hundred of the donors excluded sequences that lacked an unambiguous match to a single V gene segment. In an earlier analysis of approximately 590 of the donors, V segments were called functional above 56.7% productive rearrangements and were called segregating when the between-donor standard deviation exceeded 5%. A statistical classification framework was developed to diagnose cytomegalovirus status using the catalog of TCR beta chain sequences. In a later analysis, V and J genes were assigned by comparing TCR nucleotide sequences against IMGT/GENE-DB human TR gene sequences. In a later analysis, CDR3 sequences and most-parsimonious VDJ recombination scenarios were assigned using the TCRdist pipeline. In a later analysis, each TCR beta chain was defined by its CDR3 amino acid sequence together with its V-gene family, and reads without a unique V-gene family were excluded. In a later analysis, fewer than 600 highly shared, low-generation-probability nucleotide sequences were removed to address suspected cross-contamination and a sequencing artifact. In a later analysis, a clonal expansion index for each public chain was calculated from normalized within-repertoire ranks of inferred template counts. In a later analysis, generation probabilities were computed with a VDJ recombination model fitted to out-of-frame rearrangements, and the resulting probabilities were checked against IGoR. In a later analysis, hypergeometric tests were used to score TCR-TCR, TCR-HLA and TCR-CMV co-occurrence, with a repertoire-size bias correction applied to TCR pairs. A later analysis estimated false discovery rates by permuting HLA or CMV assignments 20 times. In a later analysis, co-occurring TCRs were grouped using DBSCAN, and TCRdist sequence similarity was added for clustering within HLA-allele-positive subsets. For co-occurrence clustering, repertoires with fewer than 30,000 or more than 120,000 public chains were excluded, along with a handful of repertoires with anomalous nucleotide sharing. TCRdb obtained this table from immuneACCESS and retained in-frame rearrangements with V and J assigned. These tables miss some clones; where compared with another copy, unresolved V genes account for less than half of the shortfall, and the remainder is unexplained. The V and J calls and clone size are taken from that table; D and trimming were inferred from the DNA. The table for this sample lists about 120,000 clones; roughly 80% of them were counted only once. 2.1% of the sample comes from the top ten.

V is shortened by 6 bases, J by 0 bases, and the region joining them spans 9 bases. The CDR3 goes from the cysteine to the phenylalanine over 15 residues. Just CDR3 DNA is preserved here, 45 bases in frame from base 1. The germline V gene specifies KGHSH as CDR1 and LQKENI as CDR2. Notes on this clone: What antigen it recognizes has not been identified. No base qualities exist here, and no much larger clone lies one base off it.

In total, approximately 700 healthy bone marrow donors made up the cohort. At the time of sampling, every cohort member was nominally healthy, though immune exposures that went unrecorded were likely present. The donor was CMV seronegative and belonged to the group of 380 or so seronegative cohort members. Each donor provided a peripheral blood sample, and peripheral blood mononuclear cells were used for TCR beta sequencing. Genomic DNA was extracted from the blood cell samples with the Qiagen DNeasy Blood Extraction Kit. The sample consisted of PBMCs. The clonotype originates from a man aged 25 to 40 in good health and CMV-seronegative. The chain is assembled from TRBV18 and TRBJ2-6; the D gene cannot be resolved reliably. The CDR3 here reads CASSAVRSGANVLTF. The sequence in DNA is TGTGCCAGCTCGGCCGTCCGCTCTGGGGCCAACGTCCTGACTTTC.